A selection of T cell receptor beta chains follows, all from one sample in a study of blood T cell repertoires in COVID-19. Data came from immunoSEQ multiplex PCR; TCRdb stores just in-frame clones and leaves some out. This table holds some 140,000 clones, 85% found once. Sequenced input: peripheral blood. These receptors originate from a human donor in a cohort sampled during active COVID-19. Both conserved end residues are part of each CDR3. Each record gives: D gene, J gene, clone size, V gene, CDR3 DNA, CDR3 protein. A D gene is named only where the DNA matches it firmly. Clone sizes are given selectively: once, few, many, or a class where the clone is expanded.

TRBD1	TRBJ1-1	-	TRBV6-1	TGTGCCAGCAGTGAATTCCCGGACAGGACTGAAGCTTTCTTT	CASSEFPDRTEAFF
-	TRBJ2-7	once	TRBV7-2	TGTGCCAGCAGCTCGCGAGGGGTTAGGGGGGGCGAGCAGTACTTC	CASSSRGVRGGEQYF
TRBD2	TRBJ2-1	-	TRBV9	TGTGCCAGCAGCAAAGAAGCGGGCGGGAGGTCCTACAATGAGCAGTTCTTC	CASSKEAGGRSYNEQFF
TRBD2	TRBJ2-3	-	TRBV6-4	TGTGCCAGCAGTGAGGGTAGCGGGGGCACAGATACGCAGTATTTT	CASSEGSGGTDTQYF
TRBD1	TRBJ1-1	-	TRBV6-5	TGTGCCAGCAGCCGGGACAGGGGATCGGAAGCTTTCTTT	CASSRDRGSEAFF
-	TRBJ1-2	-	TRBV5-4	TGTGCCAGCAGCTTGGACGGGGTCTTGGGAGGCTACACCTTC	CASSLDGVLGGYTF
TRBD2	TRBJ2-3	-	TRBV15	TGTGCCACCAGCGGGGGGGGATGGACAGATACGCAGTATTTT	CATSGGGWTDTQYF
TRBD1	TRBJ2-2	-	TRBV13	TGTGCCAGCAGCGAGTTTCGGACAGGGGAGAACACCGGGGAGCTGTTTTTT	CASSEFRTGENTGELFF
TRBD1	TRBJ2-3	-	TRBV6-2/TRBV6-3	TGTGCCAGCAGTTACTCGTCACAGGGGGCAGATACGCAGTATTTT	CASSYSSQGADTQYF
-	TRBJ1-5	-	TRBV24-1	TGTGCCACCAGTGATTTGCGGGACTGGGCAGCGAATTATAGCAATCAGCCCCAGCATTTT	CATSDLRDWAANYSNQPQHF
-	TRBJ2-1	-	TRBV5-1	TGCGCCAGCAGCCCGGCAGGCCTCTCCTACAATGAGCAGTTCTTC	CASSPAGLSYNEQFF
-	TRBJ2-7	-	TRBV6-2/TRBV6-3	TGTGCCAGCAGTTCCACAGGCGGGGGCAGGTACGAGCAGTACTTC	CASSSTGGGRYEQYF
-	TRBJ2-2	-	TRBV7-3	TGTGCCAGCAGCTTAGGCGGGGGCTCCTTCGGGGAGCTGTTTTTT	CASSLGGGSFGELFF
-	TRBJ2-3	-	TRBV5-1	TGCGCCAGCAGCTTGGCCGTCCAGGGTGTAGATACGCAGTATTTT	CASSLAVQGVDTQYF
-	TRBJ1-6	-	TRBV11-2	TGTGCCAGCAGCTTAGGGGTCAGGGGTAATTCACCCCTCCACTTT	CASSLGVRGNSPLHF
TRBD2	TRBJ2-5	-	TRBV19	TGTGCCAGTAGTTCTCAACTAGCGGAAGAGACCCAGTACTTC	CASSSQLAEETQYF
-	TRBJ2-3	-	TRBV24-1	TGTGCCACCAGTGGGCAAGATACGCAGTATTTT	CATSGQDTQYF
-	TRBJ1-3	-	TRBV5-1	TGCGCCAGCAGCGCCACGGGGAGCTCTGGAAACACCATATATTTT	CASSATGSSGNTIYF
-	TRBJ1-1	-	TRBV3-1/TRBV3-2	TGTGCCAGCAGCCAATCTCGACGGAGGTCCACTGAAGCTTTCTTT	CASSQSRRRSTEAFF
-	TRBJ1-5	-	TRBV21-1	TGTGCCAGCAGCGAATCGGGACAGCCCCGAGGTCAGCCCCAGCATTTT	CASSESGQPRGQPQHF
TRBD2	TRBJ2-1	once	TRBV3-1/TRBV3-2	TGTGCCAGCCCCCGGCCGGGAGGACCTTATAACAATGAGCAGTTCTTC	CASPRPGGPYNNEQFF
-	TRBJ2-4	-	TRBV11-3	TGTGCCAGCAGTATGGGGCTAGCCAAAAACATTCAGTACTTC	CASSMGLAKNIQYF
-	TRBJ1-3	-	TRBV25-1	TGTGCCAGCGGCGCCGGGTTCGGAAACACCATATATTTT	CASGAGFGNTIYF
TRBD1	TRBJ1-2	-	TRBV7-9	TGTGCCAGCAGCTTTGGTGGAGGGACAGGGGGCGCCTTGAGGGGCTACACCTTC	CASSFGGGTGGALRGYTF
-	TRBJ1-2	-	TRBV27	TGTGCCAGCAGTTTTTCGGGGGGCTATGGCTACACCTTC	CASSFSGGYGYTF
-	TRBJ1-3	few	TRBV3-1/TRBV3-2	TGTGCCAGCAGCCAATCAGGAAACACCATATATTTT	CASSQSGNTIYF
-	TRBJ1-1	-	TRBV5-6	TGTGCCAGCCTCCAGGGGCCTGAAGCTTTCTTT	CASLQGPEAFF
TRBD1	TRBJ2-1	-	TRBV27	TGTGCCAGCGGCCGACAGGGAGTCTCCTACAATGAGCAGTTCTTC	CASGRQGVSYNEQFF
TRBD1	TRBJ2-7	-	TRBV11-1	TGTGCCAGCGGGGACCACAGGGGAAACTACGAGCAGTACTTC	CASGDHRGNYEQYF
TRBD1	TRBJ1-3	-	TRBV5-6	TGTGCCAGCAGCTTGGGGCCTGTGACAGGGGGCATCACTGGAAACACCATATATTTT	CASSLGPVTGGITGNTIYF
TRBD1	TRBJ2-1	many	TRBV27	TGTGCCAGCAGAAGGGACAGGGGGCACTACAATGAGCAGTTCTTC	CASRRDRGHYNEQFF
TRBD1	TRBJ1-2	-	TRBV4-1	TGCGCCAGCACCCCCGAGGGGGCGGGCTATGGCTACACCTTC	CASTPEGAGYGYTF
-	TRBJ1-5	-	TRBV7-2	TGTGCCAGCAGCCTGCTTGGGGGGGGACAGCCCCAGCATTTT	CASSLLGGGQPQHF
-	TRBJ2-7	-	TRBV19	TGTGCCAGTGATTCAGGGGAGGGTTCCTACGAGCAGTACTTC	CASDSGEGSYEQYF
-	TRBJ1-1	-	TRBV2	TGTGCCAGCAGTGAAGCGCTCGGAAAGGGGTCAGCTTTCTTT	CASSEALGKGSAFF
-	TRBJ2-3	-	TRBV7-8	TGTGCCAGCAGCCAAAGGACTGGCGCTAGCACAGATACGCAGTATTTT	CASSQRTGASTDTQYF
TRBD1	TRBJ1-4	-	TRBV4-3	TGCGCCAGCAGCCAAGCCACCCAGGGGACAGGGGCTGAAAAACTGTTTTTT	CASSQATQGTGAEKLFF
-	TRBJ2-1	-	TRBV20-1	TGCAGTGCCTCGACTGATAATGAGCAGTTCTTC	CSASTDNEQFF
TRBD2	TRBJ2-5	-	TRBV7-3	TGTGCCAGCAGTCTAGCGGGGGGGCAAGAGACCCAGTACTTC	CASSLAGGQETQYF
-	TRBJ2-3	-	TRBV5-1	TGCGCCAGCAGCTCGGAGGCGGTTGGGAGCACAGATACGCAGTATTTT	CASSSEAVGSTDTQYF
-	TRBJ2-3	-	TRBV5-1	TGCGCCAGCAGCTTGGATCTAGCAGGAGATACGCAGTATTTT	CASSLDLAGDTQYF
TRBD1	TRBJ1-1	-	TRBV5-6	TGTGCCAGCAGCGGCAGGGGGCAGGACACTGAAGCTTTCTTT	CASSGRGQDTEAFF
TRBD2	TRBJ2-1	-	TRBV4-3	TGCGCCAGCAGCCAAGATCTTACGGGGGGAGCCTACAATGAGCAGTTCTTC	CASSQDLTGGAYNEQFF
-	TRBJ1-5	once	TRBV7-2	TGTGCCAGCAAGGGGGGGAGAGGCAATCAGCCCCAGCATTTT	CASKGGRGNQPQHF
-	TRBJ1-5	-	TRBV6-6	TGTGCCAGCAGTTACTCGGGGGGGAGCAATCAGCCCCAGCATTTT	CASSYSGGSNQPQHF